The 10 T cell receptor beta chains below come from one sample, sequenced in a study of blood T cell repertoires in COVID-19. Clones were sequenced by immunoSEQ multiplex PCR, and TCRdb holds only the in-frame ones, with some missing. This sample has 110,000 or so clones; over 80% occur once, and the top ten carry approximately 1%. The sequencing input was peripheral blood. These receptors were obtained from a human donor in a cohort sampled during active COVID-19.

J is TRBJ2-3 and V is TRBV6-4; 8 bases are shared with TRBD1. This CDR3 has 17 amino acids. With 0 bases clipped from V and 1 base from J, the junction kept 6 bases outside the gene matches. Germline V lookup: CDR1 MRHNA, CDR2 SNTAGT. CDR3: CASSDSGTGSGTDTQYF. CDR3 bases: TGTGCCAGCAGTGACTCGGGGACAGGCTCGGGCACAGATACGCAGTATTTT.

The J gene is TRBJ2-7, the V gene TRBV12-3 or TRBV12-4; TRBD1 might be the D (5 bases). The V gene lost 0 bases and the J gene lost 7 bases, with 7 bases spanning the gap. The CDR3 is 12 residues long. The CDR3 nucleotides read TGTGCCAGCAGTTTAGCGCAGGGAGAGCAGTACTTC. This codes for CASSLAQGEQYF.

V is TRBV27 and J is TRBJ2-7; 9 positions match TRBD1. With V trimmed by 5 bases and J by 5 bases, 10 bases remained unmatched. The CDR3 loop spans 15 amino acids. Germline V gene lookup returns CDR1 MNHEY and CDR2 SMNVEV (reference sequence). The DNA of the CDR3 is TGTGCCAGCAGTCATGAGAACAGGGGGCTCCACGAGCAGTACTTC. Protein product: CASSHENRGLHEQYF.

This chain links TRBV28 with TRBJ2-7, with TRBD1 identical over 7 bases. Germline CDR1 is MDHEN and CDR2 is SYDVKM. V was pared by 5 bases and J by 2 bases, with 12 bases of the junction left unmatched. The CDR3 has 16 amino acids. The CDR3 sequence is CASSHNSRQGTYEQYF. The DNA of the CDR3 is TGTGCCAGCAGTCATAACTCTCGACAGGGCACCTACGAGCAGTACTTC.

The V gene is TRBV12-3 or TRBV12-4, the J gene TRBJ1-2, with 8 bases fitting TRBD1. The junction had 3 bases not matched to a gene; V was cut back by 5 bases and J by 4 bases. CDR3 length equals 13 residues. CDR3 loop: CASSRDRLYGYTF. In DNA, the CDR3 is TGTGCCAGCAGTCGGGACAGGCTCTATGGCTACACCTTC.

The rearrangement joins TRBV9 to TRBJ2-2; the D is unclear. Germline V gene data show CDR1 as SGDLS and CDR2 as YYNGEE. The length of the CDR3 is 14 residues. Deletions cut 0 bases from V and 5 bases from J, with 8 bases between. CDR3 coding DNA: TGTGCCAGCAGCGTAGCAGTAAAGACCGGGGAGCTGTTTTTT. Its translation: CASSVAVKTGELFF.

V usage is TRBV3-1 (or the pseudogene TRBV3-2) and J usage is TRBJ1-2; 10 nucleotides match TRBD1. The trim removed 5 bases at V and 7 bases at J, leaving 10 bases unmatched. The CDR3 has 15 residues. CDR1 and CDR2 (germline): LGHDT, YNNKEL (reference sequence). CDR3 in DNA: TGTGCCAGCAGCAACATTCGGGGACAGGGGTTTGGCTACACCTTC. Protein product: CASSNIRGQGFGYTF.

The chain employs TRBV7-3 and TRBJ2-1, with TRBD1 identical over 7 bases. V was pared by 5 bases and J by 2 bases, with 6 bases of the junction left unmatched. Germline CDR1 reads SGHTA; CDR2 reads FQGTGA. The CDR3 has 15 residues. DNA for the CDR3: TGTGCCAGCAGCCCCACAGGGGCGGCCTACAATGAGCAGTTCTTC. Its protein product is CASSPTGAAYNEQFF.

This clone appeared a few times. J is TRBJ2-2 and V is TRBV7-8; maybe TRBD2 (5 bases). Per the germline V gene, CDR1 is SGHVS and CDR2 is FQNEAQ. This CDR3 contains 15 residues. Trimming shortened V by 5 bases and J by 1 base, and 11 bases separated the two germline ends. In nucleotides, the CDR3 is TGTGCCAGCAGCCCAACTAGTATGAACACCGGGGAGCTGTTTTTT. Its protein is CASSPTSMNTGELFF.

The rearrangement joins TRBV6-5 to TRBJ1-5; the D is unclear. The germline V gene encodes CDR1 MNHEY and CDR2 SVGAGI. V was cut by 6 bases and J by 3 bases, with 9 bases left in between. The CDR3 has 13 residues. The CDR3 DNA reads TGTGCCAGCAGACGGGGTTTCAATCAGCCCCAGCATTTT. Its protein product is CASRRGFNQPQHF.